Included here is one TCR beta chain sequence, with context. Its specificity is unknown. This CDR3 is 19 amino acids long. From germline, CDR1 is SGHDT and CDR2 YYEEEE. The entry originates in a study of post-analysis software for immune sequencing data. Presence of unique molecular identifiers characterized the TCR beta cDNA libraries. T cells numbering about 0.85 to 11 million gave rise to around 500,000 cDNA molecules. TCRdb processed the PCR reads anew with MiXCR; each CDR3 protein has one entry. The sample lists roughly 870,000 distinct CDR3 sequences; under 70% were seen once. Study-wide findings and caveats: About 5 TRBV segments were more frequent in patients than controls; TRBV5-6, TRBV5-1 and TRBV20-1 belonged to this group.

The source material was blood. The TCR sequence derives from a girl aged 5 to 17 with multiple sclerosis. The chain employs TRBV5-6 and TRBJ2-7; 8 bases map to TRBD1. The assigned J gene may be wrong: the sequence end matches TRBJ2-5 better. Written as DNA, the CDR3 is TGTGCCAGCAGCGTGCTTGGTACAGGGGGACGAGGGAGGTCTGAGACCCAGTACTTC. Its translation is CASSVLGTGGRGRSETQYF.